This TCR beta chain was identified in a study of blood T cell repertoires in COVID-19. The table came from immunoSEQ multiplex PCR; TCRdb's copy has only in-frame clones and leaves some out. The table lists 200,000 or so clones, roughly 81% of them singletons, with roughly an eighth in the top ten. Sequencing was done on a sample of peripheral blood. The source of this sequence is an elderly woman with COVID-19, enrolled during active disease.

CDR3 DNA sequence: TGTGCCAGCAGCATAAGCGGGATCTACAATGAGCAGTTCTTC. Its translation is CASSISGIYNEQFF. The rearrangement links TRBV28 to TRBJ2-1; 7 nucleotides agree with TRBD2. This CDR3 comprises 14 residues. Germline CDR1 is MDHEN and CDR2 is SYDVKM. With 6 bases clipped from V and 3 bases from J, the junction kept 5 bases outside the gene matches.